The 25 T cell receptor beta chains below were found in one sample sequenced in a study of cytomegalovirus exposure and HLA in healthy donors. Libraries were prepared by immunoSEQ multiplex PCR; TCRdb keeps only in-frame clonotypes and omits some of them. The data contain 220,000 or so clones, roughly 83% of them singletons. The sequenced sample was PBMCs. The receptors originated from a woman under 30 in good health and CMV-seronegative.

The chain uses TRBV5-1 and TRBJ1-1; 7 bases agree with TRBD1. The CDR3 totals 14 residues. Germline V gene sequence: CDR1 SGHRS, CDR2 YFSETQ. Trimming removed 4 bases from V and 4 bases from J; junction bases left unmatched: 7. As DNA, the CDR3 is TGCGCCAGCAGCCTGCAGGGGGTTAGCACTGAAGCTTTCTTT. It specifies CASSLQGVSTEAFF.

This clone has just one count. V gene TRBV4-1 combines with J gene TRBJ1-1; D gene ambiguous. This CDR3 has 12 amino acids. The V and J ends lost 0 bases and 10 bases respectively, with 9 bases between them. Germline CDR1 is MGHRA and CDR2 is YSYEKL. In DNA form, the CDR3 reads TGCGCCAGCAGCCAAGATCGAAGTGGAGCTTTCTTT. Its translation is CASSQDRSGAFF.

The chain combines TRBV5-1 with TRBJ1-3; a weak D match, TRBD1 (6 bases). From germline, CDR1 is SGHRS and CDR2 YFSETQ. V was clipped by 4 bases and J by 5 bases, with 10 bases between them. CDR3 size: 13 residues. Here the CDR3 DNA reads TGCGCCAGCAGCGATGGACAGCGAAACACCATATATTTT. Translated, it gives CASSDGQRNTIYF.

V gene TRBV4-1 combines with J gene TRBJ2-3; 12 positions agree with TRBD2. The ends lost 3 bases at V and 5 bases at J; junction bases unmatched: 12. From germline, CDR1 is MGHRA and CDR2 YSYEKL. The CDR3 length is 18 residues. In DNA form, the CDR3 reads TGCGCCAGCAGCCACTCGACTAGCGGGGGATCTTCGGGAGATACGCAGTATTTT. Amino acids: CASSHSTSGGSSGDTQYF.

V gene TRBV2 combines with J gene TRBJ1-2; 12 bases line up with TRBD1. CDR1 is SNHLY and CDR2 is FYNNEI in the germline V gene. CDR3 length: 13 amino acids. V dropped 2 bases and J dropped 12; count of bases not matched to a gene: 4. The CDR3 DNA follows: TGTGCCAGCAGTGAAAGGGACAGGGGGCAGGACACCTTC. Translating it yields CASSERDRGQDTF. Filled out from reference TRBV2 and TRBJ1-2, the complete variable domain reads EPEVTQTPSHQVTQMGQEVILRCVPISNHLYFYWYRQILGQKVEFLVSFYNNEISEKSEIFDDQFSVERPDGSNFTLKIRSTKLEDSAMYFCASSERDRGQDTFGSGTRLTVV.

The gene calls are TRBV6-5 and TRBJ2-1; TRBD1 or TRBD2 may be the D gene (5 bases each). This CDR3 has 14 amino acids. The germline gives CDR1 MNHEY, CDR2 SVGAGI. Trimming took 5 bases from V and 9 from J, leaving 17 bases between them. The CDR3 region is CASSRTGTLGEQFF. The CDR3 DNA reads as TGTGCCAGCAGTAGGACCGGGACCCTTGGTGAGCAGTTCTTC.

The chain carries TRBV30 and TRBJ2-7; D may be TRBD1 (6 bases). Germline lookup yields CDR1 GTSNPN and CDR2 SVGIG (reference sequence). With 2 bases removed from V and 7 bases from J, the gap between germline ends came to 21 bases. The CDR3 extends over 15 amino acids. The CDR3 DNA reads TGTGCCTGGAGTTTTAGGGGCAGGGGCAGGTTGGAGCAGTACTTC. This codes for CAWSFRGRGRLEQYF. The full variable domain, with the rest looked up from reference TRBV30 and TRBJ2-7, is SQTIHQWPATLVQPVGSPLSLECTVEGTSNPNLYWYRQAAGRGLQLLFYSVGIGQISSEVPQNLSASRPQDRQFILSSKKLLLSDSGFYLCAWSFRGRGRLEQYFGPGTRLTVT.

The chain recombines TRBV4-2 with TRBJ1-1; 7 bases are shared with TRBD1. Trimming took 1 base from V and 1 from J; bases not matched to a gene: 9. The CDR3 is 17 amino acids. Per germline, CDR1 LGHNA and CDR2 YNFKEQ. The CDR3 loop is CASSQATFDRENTEAFF. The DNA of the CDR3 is TGTGCCAGCAGCCAAGCCACCTTCGACAGGGAGAACACTGAAGCTTTCTTT.

Here the CDR3 reads CASKRLAGSTGELFF. The CDR3 DNA sequence: TGTGCCAGTAAACGTCTAGCGGGGAGCACCGGGGAGCTGTTTTTT. The chain links TRBV19 to TRBJ2-2; TRBD2 aligns across 9 bases. The CDR3 is 15 residues long. Trimming took 7 bases from V and 4 from J; bases not matched to a gene: 7. The germline V gene encodes CDR1 LNHDA and CDR2 SQIVND (reference sequence). The full variable domain, in which reference TRBV19 and TRBJ2-2 provide the parts outside the CDR3, is DGGITQSPKYLFRKEGQNVTLSCEQNLNHDAMYWYRQDPGQGLRLIYYSQIVNDFQKGDIAEGYSVSREKKESFPLTVTSAQKNPTAFYLCASKRLAGSTGELFFGEGSRLTVL.

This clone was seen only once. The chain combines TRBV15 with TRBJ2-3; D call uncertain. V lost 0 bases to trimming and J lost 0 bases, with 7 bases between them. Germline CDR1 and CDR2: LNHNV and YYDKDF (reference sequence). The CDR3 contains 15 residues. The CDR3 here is CATSRDGDSTDTQYF. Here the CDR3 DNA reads TGTGCCACCAGCAGAGATGGGGATAGCACAGATACGCAGTATTTT.

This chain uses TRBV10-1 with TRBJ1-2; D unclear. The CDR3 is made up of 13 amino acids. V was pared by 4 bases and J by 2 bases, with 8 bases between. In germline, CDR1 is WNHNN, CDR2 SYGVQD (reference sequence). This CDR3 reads CASSGGPNYGYTF. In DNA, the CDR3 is TGCGCCAGCAGTGGTGGGCCCAACTATGGCTACACCTTC.

The CDR3 sequence is CASSADTSRLNTEAFF. The CDR3 coding sequence is TGTGCCAGCAGTGCGGACACTTCCCGCCTGAACACTGAAGCTTTCTTT. J is TRBJ1-1 and V is TRBV27; D is possibly TRBD1 (5 bases). The CDR3 extends over 16 amino acids. V was trimmed by 5 bases and J by 0 bases, leaving 16 bases between them. CDR1 is MNHEY, CDR2 SMNVEV, per germline (reference sequence).

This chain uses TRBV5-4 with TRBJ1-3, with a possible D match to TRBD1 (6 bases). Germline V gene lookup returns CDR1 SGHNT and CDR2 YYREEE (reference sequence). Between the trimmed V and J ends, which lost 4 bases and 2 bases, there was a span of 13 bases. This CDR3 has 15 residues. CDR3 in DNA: TGTGCCAGCAGCCCAGGGGTGCTACCTGGAAACACCATATATTTT. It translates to CASSPGVLPGNTIYF.

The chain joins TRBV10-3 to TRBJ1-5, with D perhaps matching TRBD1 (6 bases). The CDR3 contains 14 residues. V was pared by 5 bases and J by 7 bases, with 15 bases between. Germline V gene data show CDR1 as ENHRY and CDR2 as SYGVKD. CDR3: CAISQGKVGQPQHF. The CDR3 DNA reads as TGTGCCATCAGTCAGGGGAAGGTTGGGCAGCCCCAGCATTTT.

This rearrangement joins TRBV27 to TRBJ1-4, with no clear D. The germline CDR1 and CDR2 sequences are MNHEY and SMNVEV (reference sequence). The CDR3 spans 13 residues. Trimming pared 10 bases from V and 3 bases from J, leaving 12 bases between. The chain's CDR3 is CATQGGSNEKLFF. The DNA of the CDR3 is TGTGCCACCCAAGGAGGGTCTAATGAAAAACTGTTTTTT.

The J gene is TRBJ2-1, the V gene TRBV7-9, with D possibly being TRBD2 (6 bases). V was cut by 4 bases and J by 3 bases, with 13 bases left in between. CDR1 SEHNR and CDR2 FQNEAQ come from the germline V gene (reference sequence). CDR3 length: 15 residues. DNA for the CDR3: TGTGCCAGCAGCTCCGGGGAGGAGGGCTACAATGAGCAGTTCTTC. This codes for CASSSGEEGYNEQFF.

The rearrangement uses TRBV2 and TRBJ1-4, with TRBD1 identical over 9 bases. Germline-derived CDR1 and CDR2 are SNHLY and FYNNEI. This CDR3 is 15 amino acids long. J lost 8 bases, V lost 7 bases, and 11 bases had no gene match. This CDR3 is CASMLQGAVGEKLFF. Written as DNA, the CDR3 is TGTGCCAGCATGTTACAGGGGGCGGTAGGGGAAAAACTGTTTTTT.

The CDR3: CASSWAGVNNSPLHF. The CDR3 nucleotides read TGTGCCAGCAGCTGGGCAGGGGTGAATAATTCACCCCTCCACTTT. V and J are TRBV7-9 and TRBJ1-6; D may be TRBD1 (6 bases). Germline lookup yields CDR1 SEHNR and CDR2 FQNEAQ (reference sequence). There are 15 residues in the CDR3. V lost 4 bases to trimming and J lost 5 bases, with 12 bases between them.

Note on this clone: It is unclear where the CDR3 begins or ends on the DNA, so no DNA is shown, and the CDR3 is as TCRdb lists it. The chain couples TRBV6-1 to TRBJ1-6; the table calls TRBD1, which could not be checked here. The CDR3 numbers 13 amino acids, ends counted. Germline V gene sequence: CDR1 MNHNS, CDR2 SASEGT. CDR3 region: CASSSSQNSPLHF.

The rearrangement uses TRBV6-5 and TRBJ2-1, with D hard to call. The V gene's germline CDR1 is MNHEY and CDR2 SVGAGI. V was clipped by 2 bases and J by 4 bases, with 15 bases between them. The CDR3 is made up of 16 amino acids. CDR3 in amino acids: CASSYRAGSPYNEQFF. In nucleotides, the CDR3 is TGTGCCAGCAGTTACAGAGCAGGCTCCCCTTACAATGAGCAGTTCTTC.

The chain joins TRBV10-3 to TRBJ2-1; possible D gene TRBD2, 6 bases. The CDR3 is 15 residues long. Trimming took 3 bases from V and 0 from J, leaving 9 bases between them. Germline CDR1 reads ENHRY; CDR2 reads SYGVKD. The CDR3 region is CAISEVGGSYNEQFF. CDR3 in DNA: TGTGCCATCAGTGAAGTCGGGGGCTCCTACAATGAGCAGTTCTTC.

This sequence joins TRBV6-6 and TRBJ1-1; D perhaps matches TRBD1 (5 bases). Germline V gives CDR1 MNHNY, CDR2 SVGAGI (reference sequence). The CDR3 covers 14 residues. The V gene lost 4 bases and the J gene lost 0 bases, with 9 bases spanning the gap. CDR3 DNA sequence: TGTGCCAGCAGTTCCGGGACTATGAACACTGAAGCTTTCTTT. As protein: CASSSGTMNTEAFF.

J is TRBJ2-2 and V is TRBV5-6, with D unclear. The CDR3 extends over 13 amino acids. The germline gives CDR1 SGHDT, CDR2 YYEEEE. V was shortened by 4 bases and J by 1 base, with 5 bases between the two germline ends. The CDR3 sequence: CASSAVNTGELFF. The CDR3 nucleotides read TGTGCCAGCAGCGCAGTGAACACCGGGGAGCTGTTTTTT.

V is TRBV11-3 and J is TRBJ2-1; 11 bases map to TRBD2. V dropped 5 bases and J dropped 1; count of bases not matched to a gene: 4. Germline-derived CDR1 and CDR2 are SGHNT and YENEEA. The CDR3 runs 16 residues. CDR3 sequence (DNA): TGTGCCAGCAGCCTTTCTAGCGGGAGGTCCTACAATGAGCAGTTCTTC. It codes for CASSLSSGRSYNEQFF.

The CDR3 region has the DNA TGTGCCAGCAGTTTAGGTGATACGCAGTATTTT. This codes for CASSLGDTQYF. The gene calls are TRBV27 and TRBJ2-3, with unresolved D. Trimming removed 2 bases from V and 6 bases from J, with 3 bases in between. Germline CDR1 MNHEY, CDR2 SMNVEV (reference sequence). The CDR3 consists of 11 residues.